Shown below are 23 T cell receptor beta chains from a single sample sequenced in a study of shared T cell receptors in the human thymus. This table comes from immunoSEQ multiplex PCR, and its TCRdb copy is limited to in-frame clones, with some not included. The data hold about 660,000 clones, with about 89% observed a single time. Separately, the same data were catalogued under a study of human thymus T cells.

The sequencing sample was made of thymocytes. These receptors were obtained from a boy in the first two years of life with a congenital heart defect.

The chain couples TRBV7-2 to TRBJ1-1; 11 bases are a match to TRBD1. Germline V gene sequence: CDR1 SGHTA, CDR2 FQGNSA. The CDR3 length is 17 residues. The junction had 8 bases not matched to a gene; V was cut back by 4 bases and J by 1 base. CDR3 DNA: TGTGCCAGCAGCTCGGTCGGACAGGGGGCCCCGAACACTGAAGCTTTCTTT. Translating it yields CASSSVGQGAPNTEAFF. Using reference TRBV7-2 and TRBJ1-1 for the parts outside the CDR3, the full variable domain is GAGVSQSPSNKVTEKGKDVELRCDPISGHTALYWYRQSLGQGLEFLIYFQGNSAPDKSGLPSDRFSAERTGGSVSTLTIQRTQQEDSAVYLCASSSVGQGAPNTEAFFGQGTRLTVV.

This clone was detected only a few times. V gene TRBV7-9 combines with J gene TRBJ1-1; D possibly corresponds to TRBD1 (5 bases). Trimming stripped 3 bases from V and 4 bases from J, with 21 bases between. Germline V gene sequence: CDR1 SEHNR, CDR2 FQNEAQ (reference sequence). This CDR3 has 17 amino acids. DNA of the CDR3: TGTGCCAGCAGCTTTTTCGGTGCAGGGCTGGTGGCCACTGAAGCTTTCTTT. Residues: CASSFFGAGLVATEAFF. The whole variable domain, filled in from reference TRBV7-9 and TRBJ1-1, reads DTGVSQNPRHKITKRGQNVTFRCDPISEHNRLYWYRQTLGQGPEFLTYFQNEAQLEKSRLLSDRFSAERPKGSFSTLEIQRTEQGDSAMYLCASSFFGAGLVATEAFFGQGTRLTVV.

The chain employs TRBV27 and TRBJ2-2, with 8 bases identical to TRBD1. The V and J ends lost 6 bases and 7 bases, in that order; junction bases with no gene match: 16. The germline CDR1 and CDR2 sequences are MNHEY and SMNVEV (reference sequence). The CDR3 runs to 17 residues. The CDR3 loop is CASSPDRVRGLGGELFF. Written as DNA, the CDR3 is TGTGCCAGCAGCCCGGACAGGGTGAGGGGACTGGGCGGGGAGCTGTTTTTT.

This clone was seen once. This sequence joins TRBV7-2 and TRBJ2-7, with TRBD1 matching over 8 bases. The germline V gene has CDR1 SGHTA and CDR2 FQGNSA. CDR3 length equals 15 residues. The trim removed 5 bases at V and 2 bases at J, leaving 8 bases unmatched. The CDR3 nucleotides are TGTGCCAGCAGCCAATCCCGACAGGGGCCCTACGAGCAGTACTTC. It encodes CASSQSRQGPYEQYF.

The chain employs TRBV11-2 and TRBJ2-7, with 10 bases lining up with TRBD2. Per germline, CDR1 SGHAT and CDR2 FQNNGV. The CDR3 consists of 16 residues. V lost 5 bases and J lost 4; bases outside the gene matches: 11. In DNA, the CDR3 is TGTGCCAGCAGCCCCCCGCCCGGACTAGCGGCTTACGAGCAGTACTTC. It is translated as CASSPPPGLAAYEQYF.

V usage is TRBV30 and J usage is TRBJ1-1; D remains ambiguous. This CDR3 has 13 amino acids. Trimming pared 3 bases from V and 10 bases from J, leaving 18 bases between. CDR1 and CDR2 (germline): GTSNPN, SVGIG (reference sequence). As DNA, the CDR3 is TGTGCCTGGAGGGGTGTTGAGGGTACCAGAGCTTTCTTT. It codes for CAWRGVEGTRAFF.

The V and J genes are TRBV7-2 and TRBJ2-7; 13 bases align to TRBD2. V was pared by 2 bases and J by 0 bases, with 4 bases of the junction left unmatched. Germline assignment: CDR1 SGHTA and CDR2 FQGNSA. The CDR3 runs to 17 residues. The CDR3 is CASSLLGLAGASYEQYF. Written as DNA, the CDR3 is TGTGCCAGCAGCTTATTAGGACTAGCGGGGGCCTCCTACGAGCAGTACTTC.

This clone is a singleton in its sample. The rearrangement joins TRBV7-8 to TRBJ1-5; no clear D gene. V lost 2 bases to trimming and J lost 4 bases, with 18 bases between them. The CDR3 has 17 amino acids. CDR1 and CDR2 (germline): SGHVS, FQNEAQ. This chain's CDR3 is CASSLLFAGAENQPQHF. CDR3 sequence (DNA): TGTGCCAGCAGCTTACTTTTCGCAGGTGCAGAGAATCAGCCCCAGCATTTT.

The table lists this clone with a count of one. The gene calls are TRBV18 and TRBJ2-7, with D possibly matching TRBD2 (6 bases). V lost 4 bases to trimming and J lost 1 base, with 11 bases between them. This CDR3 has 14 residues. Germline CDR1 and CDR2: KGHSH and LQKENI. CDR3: CASSRPGVSYEQYF. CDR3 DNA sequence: TGTGCCAGCTCACGCCCGGGAGTTTCCTACGAGCAGTACTTC.

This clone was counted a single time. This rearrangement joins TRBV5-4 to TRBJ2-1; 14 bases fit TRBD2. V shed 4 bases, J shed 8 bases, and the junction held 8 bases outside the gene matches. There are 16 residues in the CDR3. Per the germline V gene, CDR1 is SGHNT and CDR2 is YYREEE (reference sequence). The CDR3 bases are TGTGCCAGCAGCGAGGGGGGACTAGCGGGAGTCGATGAGCAGTTCTTC. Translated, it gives CASSEGGLAGVDEQFF.

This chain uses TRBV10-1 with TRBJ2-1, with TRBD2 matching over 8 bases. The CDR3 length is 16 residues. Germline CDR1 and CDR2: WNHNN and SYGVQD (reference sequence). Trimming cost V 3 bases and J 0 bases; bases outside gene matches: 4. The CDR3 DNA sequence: TGCGCCAGCAGTGACGCCGGGAGGGCCTCCTACAATGAGCAGTTCTTC. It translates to CASSDAGRASYNEQFF.

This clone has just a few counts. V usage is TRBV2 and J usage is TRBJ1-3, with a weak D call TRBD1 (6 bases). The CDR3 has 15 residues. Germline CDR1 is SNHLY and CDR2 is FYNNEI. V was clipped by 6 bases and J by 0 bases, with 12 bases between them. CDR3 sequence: CASSADRSSGNTIYF. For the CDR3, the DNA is TGTGCCAGCAGCGCCGACAGGAGCTCTGGAAACACCATATATTTT.

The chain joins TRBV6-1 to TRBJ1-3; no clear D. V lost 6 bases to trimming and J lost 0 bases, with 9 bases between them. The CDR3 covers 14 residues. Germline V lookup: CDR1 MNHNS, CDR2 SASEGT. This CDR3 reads CASRVGSSGNTIYF. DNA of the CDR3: TGTGCCAGCAGGGTTGGGAGCTCTGGAAACACCATATATTTT.

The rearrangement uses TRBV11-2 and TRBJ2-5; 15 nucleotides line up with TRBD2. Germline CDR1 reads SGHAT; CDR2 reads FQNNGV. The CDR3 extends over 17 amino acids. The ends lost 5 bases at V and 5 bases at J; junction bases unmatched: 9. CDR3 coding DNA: TGTGCCAGCAGCATCCGGACTAGCGGGGGGGCTCGGGAGACCCAGTACTTC. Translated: CASSIRTSGGARETQYF.

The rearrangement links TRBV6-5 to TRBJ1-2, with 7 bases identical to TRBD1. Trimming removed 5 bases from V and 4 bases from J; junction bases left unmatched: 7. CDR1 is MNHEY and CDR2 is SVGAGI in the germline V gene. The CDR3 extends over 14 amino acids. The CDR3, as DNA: TGTGCCAGCAGTCCCAGACAGGGTTCCTATGGCTACACCTTC. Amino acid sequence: CASSPRQGSYGYTF.

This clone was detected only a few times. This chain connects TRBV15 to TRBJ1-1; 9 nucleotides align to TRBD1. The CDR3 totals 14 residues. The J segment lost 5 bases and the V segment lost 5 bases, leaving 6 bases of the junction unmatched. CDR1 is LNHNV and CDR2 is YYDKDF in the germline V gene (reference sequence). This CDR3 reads CATSRDRVRTEAFF. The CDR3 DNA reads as TGTGCCACCAGCCGGGACAGGGTGCGAACTGAAGCTTTCTTT.

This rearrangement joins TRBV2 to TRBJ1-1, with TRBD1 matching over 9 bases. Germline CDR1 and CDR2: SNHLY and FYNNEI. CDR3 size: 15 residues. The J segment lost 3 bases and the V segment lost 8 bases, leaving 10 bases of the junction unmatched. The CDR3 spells CASRDRALWDTEAFF. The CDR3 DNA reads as TGTGCCAGCCGGGACAGGGCATTGTGGGACACTGAAGCTTTCTTT.

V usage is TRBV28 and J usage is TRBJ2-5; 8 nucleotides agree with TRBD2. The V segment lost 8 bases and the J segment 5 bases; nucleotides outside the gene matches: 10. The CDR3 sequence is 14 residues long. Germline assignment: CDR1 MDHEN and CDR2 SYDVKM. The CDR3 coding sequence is TGTGCCAGCGGGCCGGGGGGGCGGAGGGAGACCCAGTACTTC. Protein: CASGPGGRRETQYF.

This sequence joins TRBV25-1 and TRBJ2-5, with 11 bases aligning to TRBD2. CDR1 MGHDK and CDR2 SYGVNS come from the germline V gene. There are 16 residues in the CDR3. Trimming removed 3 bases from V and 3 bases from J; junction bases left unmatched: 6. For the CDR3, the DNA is TGTGCCAGCAGTGAGCTAGCGGGGGGCAGCGAAGAGACCCAGTACTTC. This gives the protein CASSELAGGSEETQYF. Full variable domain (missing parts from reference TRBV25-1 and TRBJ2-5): EADIYQTPRYLVIGTGKKITLECSQTMGHDKMYWYQQDPGMELHLIHYSYGVNSTEKGDLSSESTVSRIRTEHFPLTLESARPSHTSQYLCASSELAGGSEETQYFGPGTRLLVL.

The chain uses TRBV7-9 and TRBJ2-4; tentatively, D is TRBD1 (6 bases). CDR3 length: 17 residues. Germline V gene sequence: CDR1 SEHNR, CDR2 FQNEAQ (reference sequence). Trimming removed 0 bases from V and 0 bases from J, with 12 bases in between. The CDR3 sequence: CASSLATGKLAKNIQYF. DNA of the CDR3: TGTGCCAGCAGCTTAGCCACAGGGAAACTAGCCAAAAACATTCAGTACTTC.

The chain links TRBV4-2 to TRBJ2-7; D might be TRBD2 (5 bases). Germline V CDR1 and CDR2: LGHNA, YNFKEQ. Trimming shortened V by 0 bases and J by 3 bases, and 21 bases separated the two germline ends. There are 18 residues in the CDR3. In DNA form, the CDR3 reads TGTGCCAGCAGCCAAGAGAACGGACTGGCAACAATACACTACGAGCAGTACTTC. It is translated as CASSQENGLATIHYEQYF.

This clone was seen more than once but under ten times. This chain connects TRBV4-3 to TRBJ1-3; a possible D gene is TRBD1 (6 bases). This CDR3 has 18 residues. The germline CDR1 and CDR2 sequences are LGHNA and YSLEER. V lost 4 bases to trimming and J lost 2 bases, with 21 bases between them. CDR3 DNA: TGCGCCAGCAGCCCCCAAGGTGGACAGCCAAAAGCTGGAAACACCATATATTTT. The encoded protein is CASSPQGGQPKAGNTIYF.

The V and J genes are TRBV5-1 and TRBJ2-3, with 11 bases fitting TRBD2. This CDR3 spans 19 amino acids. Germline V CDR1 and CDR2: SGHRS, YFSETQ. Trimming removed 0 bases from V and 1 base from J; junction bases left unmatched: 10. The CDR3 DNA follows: TGCGCCAGCAGCTTGGGGGGACTAGCGGACATGCCTTGCACAGATACGCAGTATTTT. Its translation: CASSLGGLADMPCTDTQYF.